The next 28 T cell receptor beta chains were all read from a single sample in a study of blood T cells in healthy people across ages. Then a second PCR, running about 6 to 12 cycles, was carried out with a sample-barcoded 5' primer and a J-beta primer mix. MiXCR was run by TCRdb on the 5' RACE reads, yielding one entry per CDR3 protein. The sample has 550,000 to 750,000 distinct CDR3 sequences, roughly 21% seen once. The sample consisted of blood. The source of these receptors is a man aged 65-85 years in good health.

This clonotype was found a few times. V gene TRBV24-1 combines with J gene TRBJ2-5; D gene uncertain. From germline, CDR1 is KGHDR and CDR2 SFDVKD. The germline V and J ends were trimmed by 4 bases and 1 base, with 9 bases remaining between them. The CDR3 consists of 14 residues. In DNA, the CDR3 is TGTGCCACCAGTGACCTCCCTCCCCAAGAGACCCAGTACTTC. This encodes CATSDLPPQETQYF.

This clonotype was observed a few times. This rearrangement joins TRBV3-1 to TRBJ2-5, with 8 bases identical to TRBD2. Looked up from germline, CDR1 is LGHDT and CDR2 is YNNKEL (reference sequence). This CDR3 region has 15 residues. The V gene end was trimmed by 4 bases and the J gene end by 4 bases; junction bases not matched to a gene: 8. The CDR3 nucleotides read TGTGCCAGCAGCCTGAGGGTAGCGGGAAGAGAGACCCAGTACTTC. Protein sequence: CASSLRVAGRETQYF.

The J gene is TRBJ2-1, the V gene TRBV5-1, with TRBD1 matching over 8 bases. J gave up 7 bases and V 0 bases, and 6 bases lay outside the gene matches. The CDR3 loop spans 15 amino acids. Germline V lookup: CDR1 SGHRS, CDR2 YFSETQ. The CDR3 spells CASSLGQGFGNEQFF. The DNA of the CDR3 is TGCGCCAGCAGCTTGGGACAGGGGTTTGGAAATGAGCAGTTCTTC.

The chain links TRBV18 to TRBJ2-1; D is possibly TRBD1 (5 bases). V lost 9 bases and J lost 5, with 26 bases in between. Germline CDR1 and CDR2: KGHSH and LQKENI. The CDR3 has 17 amino acids. CDR3 protein: CASYGPRIEGADNEQFF. CDR3 DNA sequence: TGTGCCAGTTACGGACCTAGGATTGAAGGGGCCGACAATGAGCAGTTCTTC.

This chain uses TRBV29-1 with TRBJ2-7; D is perhaps TRBD1 or TRBD2 (5 bases each). CDR3 length: 12 residues. CDR1 is SQVTM, CDR2 ANQGSEA, per germline. V was trimmed by 4 bases and J by 3 bases, leaving 10 bases between them. Written as DNA, the CDR3 is TGCAGCGTTGTCCGGGGCGGCTACGAGCAGTACTTC. Translated, it gives CSVVRGGYEQYF.

This clonotype was counted between two and nine times. The genes are TRBV5-1 and TRBJ2-6; TRBD2 might be the D (5 bases). Trimming stripped 1 base from V and 0 bases from J, with 11 bases between. The CDR3 runs 17 residues. CDR1 SGHRS and CDR2 YFSETQ come from the germline V gene. The CDR3 is CASSLSSRDSGANVLTF. The CDR3 bases are TGCGCCAGCAGCTTGTCCTCCCGGGACTCTGGGGCCAACGTCCTGACTTTC.

On this clonotype: Sequence at one end of the junction differs from germline and may be a read error. The chain recombines TRBV2 with TRBJ2-7; D gene uncertain. The CDR3 has 12 amino acids. Germline assignment: CDR1 SNHLY and CDR2 FYNNEI. The CDR3 sequence is CASRDGGYDQYF. The DNA of the CDR3 is TGTGCCAGCAGGGACGGCGGCTACGATCAGTACTTC.

V gene TRBV6-2 or TRBV6-3 combines with J gene TRBJ2-2, with TRBD2 matching 7 bases. The CDR3 consists of 15 residues. The junction had 4 bases not matched to a gene; V was cut back by 2 bases and J by 4 bases. CDR1 MNHEY and CDR2 SVGEGT come from the germline V gene. CDR3 DNA sequence: TGTGCCAGCAGTTACGCTAGCGGTTTCACCGGGGAGCTGTTTTTT. As protein: CASSYASGFTGELFF.

The DNA of the CDR3 is TGTGCCAGCAGCCGCCTGCAGGGGAACACTGAAGCTTTCTTT. Protein sequence: CASSRLQGNTEAFF. The chain has TRBV3-1 and TRBJ1-1; tentative D call: TRBD1 (5 bases). The CDR3 extends over 14 amino acids. CDR1 is LGHDT, CDR2 YNNKEL, per germline (reference sequence). The V gene lost 4 bases and the J gene lost 1 base, with 10 bases spanning the gap.

With regard to this clonotype: A read error is possible here, since a much larger clone lies one base away. This chain connects TRBV7-2 to TRBJ2-2, with D possibly called TRBD1 or TRBD2 (5 bases each). The CDR3 covers 14 residues. Trimming removed 6 bases from V and 0 bases from J, with 8 bases in between. The germline CDR1 and CDR2 sequences are SGHTA and FQGNSA. CDR3 sequence (DNA): TGTGCCAGCAGGCCGGGGCCGAACACCGGGGAGCTGTTTTTT. Amino acid sequence: CASRPGPNTGELFF.

V gene TRBV18 combines with J gene TRBJ2-5; D gene unclear. V lost 1 base to trimming and J lost 5 bases, with 11 bases between them. Germline V CDR1 and CDR2: KGHSH, LQKENI. This CDR3 comprises 14 residues. CDR3 coding DNA: TGTGCCAGCTCACCACTTGCAACACCGGAGACCCAGTACTTC. Encoded protein: CASSPLATPETQYF.

Comments on this clonotype: The germline gene is not matched at one end of the junction; a read error may be the cause. The chain is built from TRBV5-1 and TRBJ2-1, with 7 bases matching TRBD2. Germline V gene data show CDR1 as SGHRS and CDR2 as YFSETQ. The CDR3 runs 15 residues. CDR3 region: CASSLLGGSHYNEQF. The CDR3 coding sequence is TGCGCCAGCAGCTTGTTGGGCGGGAGCCACTACAATGAGCAGTTC.

This clonotype occurred a few times. The V call is TRBV4-1, the J call TRBJ2-7; possible D gene TRBD1, 5 bases. From germline, CDR1 is MGHRA and CDR2 YSYEKL. V was pared by 6 bases and J by 9 bases, with 18 bases between. The CDR3 is 13 residues long. CDR3 in DNA: TGCGCCAGCAGGAAGAATCAGTCCCAGGGGCAGTACTTC. Residues: CASRKNQSQGQYF.

The gene calls are TRBV29-1 and TRBJ2-1; D gene uncertain. The germline V gene encodes CDR1 SQVTM and CDR2 ANQGSEA. The CDR3 totals 16 residues. Trimming shortened V by 1 base and J by 0 bases, and 13 bases separated the two germline ends. The CDR3, as DNA: TGCAGCGTTGAAGGTGGGATTTCGAGCTCCTACAATGAGCAGTTCTTC. Translation: CSVEGGISSSYNEQFF.

The chain joins TRBV20-1 to TRBJ2-1; TRBD2 matches 9 bases. V shed 6 bases, J shed 12 bases, and the junction held 27 bases outside the gene matches. CDR1 DFQATT and CDR2 SNEGSKA come from the germline V gene (reference sequence). There are 18 residues in the CDR3. CDR3 sequence reads: CSAITASGGTNNGRVQFF. In nucleotides, the CDR3 is TGCAGTGCCATCACCGCAAGCGGGGGGACTAACAATGGTCGGGTGCAGTTCTTC.

This rearrangement joins TRBV12-3 or TRBV12-4 to TRBJ2-4; 10 bases line up with TRBD1. With 6 bases clipped from V and 6 bases from J, the junction kept 5 bases outside the gene matches. The CDR3 is 14 amino acids. The CDR3 protein is CASRGTGARNIQYF. The DNA of the CDR3 is TGTGCCAGCAGGGGGACAGGGGCAAGAAACATTCAGTACTTC.

The gene calls are TRBV14 and TRBJ1-1; possible D gene TRBD1, 5 bases. With 3 bases removed from V and 6 bases from J, the gap between germline ends came to 14 bases. Per the germline V gene, CDR1 is SGHDN and CDR2 is FVKESK. The CDR3 covers 14 residues. In nucleotides, the CDR3 is TGTGCCAGCAGCCAGGTGGCGAGGGGCGCTGAAGCTTTCTTT. Amino acid sequence: CASSQVARGAEAFF.

This clonotype has just a few counts. The chain combines TRBV28 with TRBJ2-4, with D maybe TRBD2 (7 bases). Germline values: CDR1 MDHEN, CDR2 SYDVKM. V shed 6 bases and J shed 8 bases, with 17 bases lying between them. This CDR3 comprises 14 residues. CDR3 DNA: TGTGCCAGCAGCCGAAGGGGGGGGGCGTACATTCAGTACTTC. Translating it yields CASSRRGGAYIQYF.

This clonotype was seen a handful of times. V gene TRBV29-1 combines with J gene TRBJ2-3, with 7 bases matching TRBD2. The CDR3 is 17 amino acids. Germline V gene data show CDR1 as SQVTM and CDR2 as ANQGSEA. The J segment lost 0 bases and the V segment lost 4 bases, leaving 13 bases of the junction unmatched. In DNA, the CDR3 is TGCAGCGTTGTTGGCCTAGCGGACGAAACTAGCACAGATACGCAGTATTTT. It yields the protein CSVVGLADETSTDTQYF.

This clonotype has just a few counts. The gene calls are TRBV5-5 and TRBJ1-4; TRBD1 might be the D (5 bases). Germline CDR1 SGHKS, CDR2 YYEKEE (reference sequence). The V and J ends lost 4 bases and 0 bases respectively, with 10 bases between them. The CDR3 is 15 residues long. The CDR3 DNA is TGTGCCAGCAGCCAGGGCCTTGCAACTAATGAAAAACTGTTTTTT. Translation: CASSQGLATNEKLFF.

The V call is TRBV7-2, the J call TRBJ2-4; D unclear. Germline CDR1 and CDR2: SGHTA and FQGNSA. The germline V and J ends were trimmed by 5 bases and 0 bases, with 11 bases remaining between them. CDR3 length equals 15 residues. CDR3 residues: CASSPRTVAKNIQYF. In DNA form, the CDR3 reads TGTGCCAGCAGCCCTAGGACGGTAGCCAAAAACATTCAGTACTTC.

The rearrangement links TRBV5-6 to TRBJ2-1; either TRBD1 or TRBD2 may supply D (6 bases each). The CDR3 is made up of 16 amino acids. CDR1 and CDR2 (germline): SGHDT, YYEEEE. V lost 6 bases and J lost 0, with 16 bases in between. The CDR3 spells CASTSGRTVSYNEQFF. CDR3 DNA sequence: TGTGCCAGCACATCGGGGAGGACAGTCTCCTACAATGAGCAGTTCTTC.

The CDR3 DNA reads as TGCAGCGTTGCCCGGACAGGGCAGAACACTGAAGCTTTCTTT. It yields the protein CSVARTGQNTEAFF. This chain uses TRBV29-1 with TRBJ1-1; TRBD1 matches 8 bases. The CDR3 extends over 14 amino acids. J was trimmed by 1 base and V by 4 bases; bases with no gene match: 5. Per the germline V gene, CDR1 is SQVTM and CDR2 is ANQGSEA.

A word on this clonotype: A junction boundary mismatches the germline segment, possibly from a read error. CDR3 loop: CSATETGTSGSKVF. DNA for the CDR3: TGCAGTGCTACGGAAACTGGGACTAGCGGGAGTAAGGTCTTC. The chain is built from TRBV20-1 and TRBJ2-5, with TRBD2 identical over 14 bases. Germline V gene data show CDR1 as DFQATT and CDR2 as SNEGSKA (reference sequence). This CDR3 region has 14 residues.

This clonotype was seen only a few times. The CDR3 DNA reads as TGTGCCAGCAGCAGCCCGATGAGCGGAGCCCGCACAGATACGCAGTATTTT. Residues: CASSSPMSGARTDTQYF. The V gene is TRBV21-1, the J gene TRBJ2-3; TRBD2 is taken as the D call from the table, unchecked against the DNA. TRBV21-1 has pseudogene status. The CDR3 consists of 17 residues.

This clonotype was seen a handful of times. The V gene is TRBV27, the J gene TRBJ2-5, with 14 bases lining up with TRBD2. The J segment lost 3 bases and the V segment lost 5 bases, leaving 5 bases of the junction unmatched. This CDR3 is built from 16 residues. Germline CDR1 and CDR2: MNHEY and SMNVEV (reference sequence). In DNA form, the CDR3 reads TGTGCCAGCAGTCTCAAGGGACTAGCGGGAGAAGAGACCCAGTACTTC. Translation: CASSLKGLAGEETQYF.

This chain connects TRBV18 to TRBJ1-1, with a tentative D call TRBD1 (5 bases). Germline V gene data show CDR1 as KGHSH and CDR2 as LQKENI. CDR3 length: 18 amino acids. Trimming removed 2 bases at V and 3 bases at J, with 22 bases between. The CDR3 sequence is CASSPTFQVRGWDTEAFF. DNA of the CDR3: TGTGCCAGCTCACCAACGTTTCAGGTTAGGGGTTGGGACACTGAAGCTTTCTTT. The complete variable domain, with remaining parts taken from reference TRBV18 and TRBJ1-1, reads NAGVMQNPRHLVRRRGQEARLRCSPMKGHSHVYWYRQLPEEGLKFMVYLQKENIIDESGMPKERFSAEFPKEGPSILRIQQVVRGDSAAYFCASSPTFQVRGWDTEAFFGQGTRLTVV.

This clonotype was detected only a few times. V and J are TRBV28 and TRBJ2-3, with 9 nucleotides matching TRBD1. This CDR3 is built from 17 residues. The V gene end was trimmed by 5 bases and the J gene end by 0 bases; junction bases not matched to a gene: 9. The germline gives CDR1 MDHEN, CDR2 SYDVKM. The CDR3 DNA reads TGTGCCAGCAGTCCGGCCGGGACAGGGAAGAGCACAGATACGCAGTATTTT. Protein sequence: CASSPAGTGKSTDTQYF.